This entry describes one T cell receptor (beta chain). The data belong to a study of blood T cell repertoires in COVID-19. Per the authors' pipeline: The authors estimated nucleated cell counts from reference gene primer amplification. Profiled with immunoSEQ multiplex PCR; TCRdb holds only in-frame clones, not every one. From that table come the V and J calls and clone size; the DNA was used to work out D and trimming. The table has approximately 150,000 clones, over 80% seen once. The V gene's germline CDR1 is SGHNT and CDR2 YENEEA. The CDR3 runs to 13 residues. Trimming took off 2 bases at V and 0 bases at J, with 4 bases between the two ends.

Sequenced material: peripheral blood. This rearrangement joins TRBV11-3 to TRBJ1-2, with D unresolved. This clonotype was obtained from a woman in her 50s with acute or convalescent COVID-19. This CDR3 reads CASSLQSNYGYTF. The DNA of the CDR3 is TGTGCCAGCAGCTTACAGTCTAACTATGGCTACACCTTC.